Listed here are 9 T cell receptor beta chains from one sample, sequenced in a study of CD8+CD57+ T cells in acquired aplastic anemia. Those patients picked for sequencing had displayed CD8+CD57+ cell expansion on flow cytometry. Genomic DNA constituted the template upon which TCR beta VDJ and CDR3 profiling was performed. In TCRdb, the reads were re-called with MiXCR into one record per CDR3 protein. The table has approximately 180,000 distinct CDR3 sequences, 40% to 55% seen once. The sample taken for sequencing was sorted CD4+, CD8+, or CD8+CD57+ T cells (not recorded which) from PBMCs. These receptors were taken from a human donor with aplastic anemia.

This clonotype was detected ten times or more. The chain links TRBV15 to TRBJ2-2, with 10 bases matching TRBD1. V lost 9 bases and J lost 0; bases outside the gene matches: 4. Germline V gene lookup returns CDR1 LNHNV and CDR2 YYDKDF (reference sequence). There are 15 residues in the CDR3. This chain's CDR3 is CATRQGAPNTGELFF. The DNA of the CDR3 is TGTGCCACTCGACAGGGGGCGCCGAACACCGGGGAGCTGTTTTTT.

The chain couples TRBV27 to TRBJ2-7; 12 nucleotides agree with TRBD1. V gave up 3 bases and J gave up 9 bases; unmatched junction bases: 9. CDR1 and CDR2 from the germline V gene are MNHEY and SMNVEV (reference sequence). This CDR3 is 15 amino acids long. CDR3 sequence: CASSFTGTGGVGQYF. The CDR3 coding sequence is TGTGCCAGCAGTTTTACCGGGACAGGGGGCGTCGGGCAGTACTTC.

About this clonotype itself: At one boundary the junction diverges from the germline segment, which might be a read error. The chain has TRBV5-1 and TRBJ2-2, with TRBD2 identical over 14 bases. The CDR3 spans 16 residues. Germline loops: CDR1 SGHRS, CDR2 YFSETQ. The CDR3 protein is CAGSLWTSGGPGELFF. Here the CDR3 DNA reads TGCGCCGGCAGCCTATGGACTAGCGGGGGGCCCGGGGAGCTGTTTTTT.

In DNA, the CDR3 is TGCAGTGCTAGAGATTTTTTACAGAACAATGAGCAGTTCTTC. This translates into CSARDFLQNNEQFF. The chain couples TRBV20-1 to TRBJ2-1, with D uncertain. Germline loops: CDR1 DFQATT, CDR2 SNEGSKA (reference sequence). The ends were cut back, 0 bases at V and 5 bases at J, with 11 bases in the middle. This CDR3 is 14 amino acids long.

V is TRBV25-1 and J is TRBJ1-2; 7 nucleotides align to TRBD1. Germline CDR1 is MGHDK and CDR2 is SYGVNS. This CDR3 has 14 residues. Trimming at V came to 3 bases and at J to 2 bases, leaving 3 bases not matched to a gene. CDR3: CASSEMTGNYGYTF. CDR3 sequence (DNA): TGTGCCAGCAGTGAGATGACAGGGAACTATGGCTACACCTTC.

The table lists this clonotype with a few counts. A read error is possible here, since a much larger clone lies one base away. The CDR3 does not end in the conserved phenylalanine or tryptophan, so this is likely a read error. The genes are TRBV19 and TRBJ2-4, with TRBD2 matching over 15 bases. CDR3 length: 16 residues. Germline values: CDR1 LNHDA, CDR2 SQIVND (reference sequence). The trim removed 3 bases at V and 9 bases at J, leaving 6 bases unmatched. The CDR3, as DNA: TGTGCCAGTAGTATTGGACTAGCGGGGGGGCCAGGCATTCAGTACGTC. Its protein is CASSIGLAGGPGIQYV.

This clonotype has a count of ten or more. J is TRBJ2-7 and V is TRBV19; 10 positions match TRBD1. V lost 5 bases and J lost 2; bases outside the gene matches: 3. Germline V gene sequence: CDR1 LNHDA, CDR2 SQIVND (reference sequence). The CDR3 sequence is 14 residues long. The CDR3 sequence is CASSPGTGAYEQYF. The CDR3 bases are TGTGCCAGTAGTCCAGGGACAGGGGCCTACGAGCAGTACTTC.

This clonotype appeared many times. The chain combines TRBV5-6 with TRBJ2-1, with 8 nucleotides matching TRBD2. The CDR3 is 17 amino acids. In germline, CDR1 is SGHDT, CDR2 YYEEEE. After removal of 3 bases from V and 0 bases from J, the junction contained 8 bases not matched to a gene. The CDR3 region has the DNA TGTGCCAGCAGCTCCCGGGGCGGGACTAGCTCCTACAATGAGCAGTTCTTC. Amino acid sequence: CASSSRGGTSSYNEQFF.

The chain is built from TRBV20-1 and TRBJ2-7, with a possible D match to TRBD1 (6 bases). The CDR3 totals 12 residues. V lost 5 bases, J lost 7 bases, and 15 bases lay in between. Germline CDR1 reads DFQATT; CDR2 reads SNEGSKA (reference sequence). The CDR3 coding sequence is TGCAGTGCTGCTCCAGGGGCCGGGGAGCAGTACTTC. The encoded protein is CSAAPGAGEQYF.